The 24 T cell receptor beta chains below were found in one sample sequenced in a study of shared clonotypes between healthy human individuals. The protocol was immunoSEQ multiplex PCR, while the TCRdb copy is restricted to in-frame clones and leaves out a portion. In the table there are roughly 1,500,000 clones, 97% to 99% of which are singletons. Sequenced sample: naive CD4+ T cells sorted from blood. The subset is: CD45RA+ positively selected. The receptors were gathered from a man in his thirties or forties in good health.

The J gene is TRBJ1-4, the V gene TRBV10-2, with 7 positions matching TRBD1. There are 14 residues in the CDR3. The V segment lost 6 bases and the J segment 4 bases; nucleotides outside the gene matches: 5. In germline, CDR1 is WSHSY, CDR2 SAAADI. The CDR3 DNA reads as TGCGCCAGCAGGGGGACAGTATATAATGAAAAACTGTTTTTT. This sequence encodes CASRGTVYNEKLFF.

This chain connects TRBV11-2 to TRBJ1-2; no clear D. Trimming took 1 base from V and 5 from J, leaving 14 bases between them. This CDR3 region has 15 residues. In germline, CDR1 is SGHAT, CDR2 FQNNGV. CDR3 region: CASSLGYRKSYGYTF. CDR3 nucleotide sequence: TGTGCCAGCAGCTTAGGGTACAGAAAGTCATATGGCTACACCTTC. The full variable domain, with the rest looked up from reference TRBV11-2 and TRBJ1-2, is EAGVAQSPRYKIIEKRQSVAFWCNPISGHATLYWYQQILGQGPKLLIQFQNNGVVDDSQLPKDRFSAERLKGVDSTLKIQPAKLEDSAVYLCASSLGYRKSYGYTFGSGTRLTVV.

This sequence joins TRBV27 and TRBJ2-4; D is possibly TRBD1 or TRBD2 (6 bases each). The ends were cut back, 6 bases at V and 1 base at J, with 19 bases in the middle. The CDR3 extends over 17 amino acids. Germline V gene sequence: CDR1 MNHEY, CDR2 SMNVEV (reference sequence). CDR3: CASRPYRGRFAKNIQYF. The CDR3 DNA reads as TGTGCCAGCAGGCCGTATCGGGGGCGTTTTGCCAAAAACATTCAGTACTTC.

V and J are TRBV4-3 and TRBJ2-7, with D possibly being TRBD1 (5 bases). In germline, CDR1 is LGHNA, CDR2 YSLEER. The CDR3 spans 13 residues. Trimming took off 1 base at V and 7 bases at J, with 11 bases between the two ends. The CDR3 sequence: CASSQGRGGEQYF. The CDR3, as DNA: TGCGCCAGCAGCCAAGGTAGGGGTGGAGAGCAGTACTTC.

Remarks on this clone: Other DNA variants within this sample encode the same CDR3. V and J are TRBV7-2 and TRBJ2-7, with TRBD1 matching 7 bases. The CDR3 covers 15 residues. After removal of 1 base from V and 0 bases from J, the junction contained 3 bases not matched to a gene. CDR1 and CDR2 (germline): SGHTA, FQGNSA. This CDR3 is CASSLVRDSSYEQYF. CDR3 coding DNA: TGTGCCAGCAGCTTAGTAAGGGACAGCTCCTACGAGCAGTACTTC.

This clone appeared once. V usage is TRBV19 and J usage is TRBJ1-1, with 7 bases fitting TRBD1. This CDR3 spans 14 amino acids. CDR1 LNHDA and CDR2 SQIVND come from the germline V gene (reference sequence). V was clipped by 9 bases and J by 1 base; unmatched bases: 8. The CDR3 DNA reads TGTGCCAGCGATGTTGGGACAGAGAACACTGAAGCTTTCTTT. Protein product: CASDVGTENTEAFF.

The chain links TRBV2 to TRBJ2-5, with 9 positions matching TRBD2. Trimming took 4 bases from V and 5 from J; bases not matched to a gene: 5. Germline lookup yields CDR1 SNHLY and CDR2 FYNNEI. This CDR3 has 14 residues. The CDR3 bases are TGTGCCAGCAGTGTCGCCGCGGGGGGGGAGACCCAGTACTTC. Amino acid sequence: CASSVAAGGETQYF.

This clone appeared a few times. The genes are TRBV10-1 and TRBJ2-7; D remains ambiguous. CDR1 is WNHNN and CDR2 is SYGVQD in the germline V gene (reference sequence). This CDR3 spans 15 amino acids. V was cut by 2 bases and J by 0 bases, with 11 bases left in between. The CDR3 sequence is CASSEKGKGSYEQYF. CDR3 coding DNA: TGCGCCAGCAGTGAGAAGGGAAAAGGCTCCTACGAGCAGTACTTC.

The chain combines TRBV5-1 with TRBJ2-2, with a tentative D call TRBD1 (6 bases). Germline values: CDR1 SGHRS, CDR2 YFSETQ. This CDR3 is 15 amino acids long. V shed 5 bases and J shed 3 bases, with 14 bases lying between them. Here the CDR3 reads CASRGHLEYTGELFF. The CDR3 DNA reads as TGCGCCAGCAGGGGACACCTCGAATACACCGGGGAGCTGTTTTTT.

The J gene is TRBJ2-1, the V gene TRBV18; TRBD1 matches 9 bases. Germline V gene lookup returns CDR1 KGHSH and CDR2 LQKENI. V lost 2 bases to trimming and J lost 4 bases; unmatched junction nucleotides: 6. The CDR3 is 16 residues long. The CDR3 reads CASSPGDRALYNEQFF. The DNA for the CDR3 is TGTGCCAGCTCACCAGGGGACAGGGCGCTATACAATGAGCAGTTCTTC.

The count of this clone is one. The DNA for the CDR3 is TGTGCCATCAGTGACGCGGGACAGGGGCGTACTGGGGCCAACGTCCTGACTTTC. Amino acids: CAISDAGQGRTGANVLTF. This sequence joins TRBV10-3 and TRBJ2-6, with 10 positions matching TRBD1. The CDR3 covers 18 residues. After removal of 3 bases from V and 2 bases from J, the junction contained 7 bases not matched to a gene. Per the germline V gene, CDR1 is ENHRY and CDR2 is SYGVKD.

The gene calls are TRBV18 and TRBJ2-7, with D possibly being TRBD1 (6 bases). The V end lost 3 bases, the J end lost 2 bases, and 8 bases lay between the germline ends. The germline CDR1 and CDR2 sequences are KGHSH and LQKENI. The CDR3 runs to 13 residues. In DNA form, the CDR3 reads TGTGCCAGCTCACCGGACAGTGCCTACGAGCAGTACTTC. Its translation: CASSPDSAYEQYF.

The chain employs TRBV2 and TRBJ1-2; D perhaps matches TRBD1 (6 bases). V was clipped by 6 bases and J by 7 bases, with 18 bases between them. The CDR3 has 14 residues. Germline V gene data show CDR1 as SNHLY and CDR2 as FYNNEI. The CDR3 coding sequence is TGTGCCAGCAGGGAGACAGGACCAAGCGGTGGCTACACCTTC. It yields the protein CASRETGPSGGYTF.

J is TRBJ2-5 and V is TRBV5-1, with D perhaps assigned TRBD1 or TRBD2 (5 bases each). CDR1 and CDR2 from the germline V gene are SGHRS and YFSETQ. This CDR3 comprises 15 residues. Trimming shortened V by 4 bases and J by 2 bases, and 15 bases separated the two germline ends. The CDR3 DNA follows: TGCGCCAGCAGCGATCCAGTGAGGGGACAAGAGACCCAGTACTTC. This codes for CASSDPVRGQETQYF.

The V call is TRBV11-2, the J call TRBJ2-7; weak D call: TRBD1 (5 bases). Germline V CDR1 and CDR2: SGHAT, FQNNGV. Trimming stripped 3 bases from V and 3 bases from J, with 15 bases between. The CDR3 covers 15 residues. In nucleotides, the CDR3 is TGTGCCAGCAGCTTGAGACGGACATTGGTCTACGAGCAGTACTTC. As protein: CASSLRRTLVYEQYF.

This chain uses TRBV6-5 with TRBJ1-5; D unresolved. V was pared by 5 bases and J by 6 bases, with 14 bases between. CDR3 length: 14 amino acids. Looked up from germline, CDR1 is MNHEY and CDR2 is SVGAGI. DNA of the CDR3: TGTGCCAGCAGTGACCATCCCGCGGCTCAGCCCCAGCATTTT. Encoded protein: CASSDHPAAQPQHF.

The chain links TRBV6-6 to TRBJ2-1; D is possibly TRBD2 (6 bases). V was shortened by 2 bases and J by 0 bases, with 8 bases between the two germline ends. The CDR3 loop spans 15 amino acids. From germline, CDR1 is MNHNY and CDR2 SVGAGI (reference sequence). The CDR3 region is CASSYAGPSYNEQFF. The CDR3 DNA follows: TGTGCCAGCAGTTACGCGGGGCCCTCCTACAATGAGCAGTTCTTC.

J is TRBJ2-7 and V is TRBV5-4; D is uncertain. Trimming removed 0 bases from V and 2 bases from J, with 9 bases in between. The CDR3 runs to 14 residues. Germline-derived CDR1 and CDR2 are SGHNT and YYREEE (reference sequence). CDR3 sequence: CASSLAVSPYEQYF. CDR3 bases: TGTGCCAGCAGCTTGGCCGTCAGCCCCTACGAGCAGTACTTC.

The DNA for the CDR3 is TGTGCCAGCAGCCCCCGAGGGCCAGGGGGCGACGAGCAGTACTTC. This codes for CASSPRGPGGDEQYF. The chain is built from TRBV9 and TRBJ2-7; 8 positions agree with TRBD1. CDR1 is SGDLS, CDR2 YYNGEE, per germline. This CDR3 has 15 residues. Trimming at V came to 4 bases and at J to 5 bases, leaving 11 bases not matched to a gene.

V gene TRBV15 combines with J gene TRBJ2-7; D may be TRBD1 (7 bases). V gave up 3 bases and J gave up 2 bases, with 29 bases separating them. The CDR3 has 20 amino acids. The germline V gene has CDR1 LNHNV and CDR2 YYDKDF (reference sequence). CDR3 DNA: TGTGCCACCAGCAGGGGACAGCCGGGACTTAATCTACCGTCGACCTACGAGCAGTACTTC. As protein: CATSRGQPGLNLPSTYEQYF.

This rearrangement joins TRBV6-5 to TRBJ2-7, with D tentatively TRBD1 or TRBD2 (8 bases each). V lost 6 bases to trimming and J lost 4 bases, with 19 bases between them. There are 15 residues in the CDR3. The germline V gene encodes CDR1 MNHEY and CDR2 SVGAGI. CDR3 amino acids: CASSPRGREEYEQYF. The CDR3 DNA reads TGTGCCAGCAGCCCCAGGGGGCGGGAGGAATACGAGCAGTACTTC.

This chain connects TRBV12-2 to TRBJ1-4. TRBV12-2 is recorded as a pseudogene. The CDR3 length is 12 residues. The CDR3 DNA follows: TGTGCAATTCGCTTAGGATATGAAAAACTGTTTTTT. It encodes CAIRLGYEKLFF.

The CDR3 sequence is CASSLALAGFGYEQYF. CDR3 nucleotides: TGCGCCAGCAGCTTGGCCCTAGCGGGATTCGGCTACGAGCAGTACTTC. The V and J genes are TRBV5-1 and TRBJ2-7, with TRBD2 matching 9 bases. Trimming cost V 0 bases and J 3 bases; bases outside gene matches: 7. The CDR3 has 16 amino acids. CDR1 is SGHRS and CDR2 is YFSETQ in the germline V gene.

V and J are TRBV6-5 and TRBJ1-2; the D is unclear. The CDR3 consists of 16 residues. V was pared by 2 bases and J by 4 bases, with 17 bases between. Germline CDR1 is MNHEY and CDR2 is SVGAGI. The CDR3: CASSYRKGGSGYGYTF. The CDR3 DNA is TGTGCCAGCAGTTACAGAAAAGGAGGCTCGGGCTATGGCTACACCTTC.